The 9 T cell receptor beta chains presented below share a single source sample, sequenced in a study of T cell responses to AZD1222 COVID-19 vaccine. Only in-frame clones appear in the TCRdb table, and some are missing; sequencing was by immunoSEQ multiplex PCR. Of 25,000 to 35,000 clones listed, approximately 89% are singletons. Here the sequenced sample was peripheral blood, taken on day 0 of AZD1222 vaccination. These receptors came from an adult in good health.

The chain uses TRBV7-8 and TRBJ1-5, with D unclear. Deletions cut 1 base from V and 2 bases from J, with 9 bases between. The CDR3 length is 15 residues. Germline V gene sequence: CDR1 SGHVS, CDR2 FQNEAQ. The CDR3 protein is CASSLVGSGNQPQHF. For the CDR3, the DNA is TGTGCCAGCAGCTTAGTTGGATCGGGCAATCAGCCCCAGCATTTT.

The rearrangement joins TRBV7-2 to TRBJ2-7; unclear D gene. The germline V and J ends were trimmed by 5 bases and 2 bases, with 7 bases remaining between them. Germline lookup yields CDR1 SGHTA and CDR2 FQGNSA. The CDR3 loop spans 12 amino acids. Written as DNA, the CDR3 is TGTGCCAGCAGCGCAAACACCTACGAGCAGTACTTC. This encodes CASSANTYEQYF.

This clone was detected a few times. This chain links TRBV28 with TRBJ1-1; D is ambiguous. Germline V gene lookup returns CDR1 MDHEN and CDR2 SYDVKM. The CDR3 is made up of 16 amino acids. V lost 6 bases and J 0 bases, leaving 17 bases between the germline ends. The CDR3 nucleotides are TGTGCCAGCAGCCGAGACGGCCTACCCATGAACACTGAAGCTTTCTTT. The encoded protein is CASSRDGLPMNTEAFF.

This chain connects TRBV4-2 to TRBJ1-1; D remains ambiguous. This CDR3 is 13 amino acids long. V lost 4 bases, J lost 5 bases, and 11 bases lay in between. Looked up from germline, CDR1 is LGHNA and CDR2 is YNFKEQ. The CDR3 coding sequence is TGTGCCAGCAGCCTTGTTCCGGGGACTGAAGCTTTCTTT. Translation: CASSLVPGTEAFF.

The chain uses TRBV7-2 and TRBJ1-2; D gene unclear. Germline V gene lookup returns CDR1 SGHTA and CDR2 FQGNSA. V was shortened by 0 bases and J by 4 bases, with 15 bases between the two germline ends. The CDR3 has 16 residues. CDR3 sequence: CASSLAPEWGSYGYTF. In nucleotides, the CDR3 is TGTGCCAGCAGCTTAGCGCCAGAATGGGGATCCTATGGCTACACCTTC.

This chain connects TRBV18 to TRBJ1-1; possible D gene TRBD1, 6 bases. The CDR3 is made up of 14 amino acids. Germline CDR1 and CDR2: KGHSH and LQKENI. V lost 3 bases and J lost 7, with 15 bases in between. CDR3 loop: CASSPLRTEGEAFF. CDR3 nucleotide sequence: TGTGCCAGCTCACCCCTAAGGACAGAAGGTGAAGCTTTCTTT.

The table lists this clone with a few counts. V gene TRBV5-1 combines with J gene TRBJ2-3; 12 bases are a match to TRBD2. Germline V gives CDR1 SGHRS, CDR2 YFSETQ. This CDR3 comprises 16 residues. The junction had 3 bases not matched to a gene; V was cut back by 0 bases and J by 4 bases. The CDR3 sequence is CASSLELAGGPDTQYF. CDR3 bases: TGCGCCAGCAGCTTGGAACTAGCGGGGGGACCAGATACGCAGTATTTT.

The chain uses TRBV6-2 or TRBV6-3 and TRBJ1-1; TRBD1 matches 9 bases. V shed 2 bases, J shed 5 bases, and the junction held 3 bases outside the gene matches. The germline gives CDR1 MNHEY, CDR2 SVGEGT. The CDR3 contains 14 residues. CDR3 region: CASSYVGTGTEAFF. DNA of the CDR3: TGTGCCAGCAGTTACGTGGGGACAGGGACTGAAGCTTTCTTT.

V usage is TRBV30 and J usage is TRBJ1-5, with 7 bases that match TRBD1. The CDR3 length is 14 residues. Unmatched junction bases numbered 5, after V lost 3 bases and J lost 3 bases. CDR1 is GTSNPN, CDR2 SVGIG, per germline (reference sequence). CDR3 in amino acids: CAWSEGTVNQPQHF. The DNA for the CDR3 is TGTGCCTGGAGCGAAGGGACAGTCAATCAGCCCCAGCATTTT. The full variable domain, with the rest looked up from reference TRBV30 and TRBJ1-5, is SQTIHQWPATLVQPVGSPLSLECTVEGTSNPNLYWYRQAAGRGLQLLFYSVGIGQISSEVPQNLSASRPQDRQFILSSKKLLLSDSGFYLCAWSEGTVNQPQHFGDGTRLSIL.